This T cell receptor (beta chain) came from a study of T cell therapy after organ transplantation. Study in general: T cells were expanded 2 to 3 weeks with 30 CMV class I/II epitopes. A median of 1.92 x 10^8 CMV-specific T cells was infused in 2 to 6 doses. Study outcomes and limitations: Minimal repertoire change after therapy followed marked pretherapy expansions in nonresponders.

Some clones are missing from TCRdb's copy, which holds only in-frame ones; the method was immunoSEQ multiplex PCR. The table includes over 2,000 clones, 60% to 80% detected once. V was clipped by 10 bases and J by 0 bases, with 13 bases between them. CDR3 length equals 14 residues. Germline loops: CDR1 MDHEN, CDR2 SYDVKM. Time point of the sample: 20-29 weeks after completion of therapy. These transplant recipients had drug-resistant or recurrent cytomegalovirus infection. This clone showed up just a few times. The antigen is unknown. The specimen comprised CD8+ T cells from blood, sampled after autologous CMV-specific T cell therapy. This clonotype originated in a human patient who had received a solid organ transplant and had CMV disease. Some T cells may trace back to the graft donor. V usage is TRBV28 and J usage is TRBJ1-5; D is unresolved. This CDR3 reads CATDGQVSNQPQHF. CDR3 sequence (DNA): TGTGCCACTGACGGGCAGGTTAGCAATCAGCCCCAGCATTTT.